One sample yielded the 27 T cell receptor beta chains listed below, sequenced in a study of tissue T cells after allogeneic stem cell transplantation. The assay was immunoSEQ multiplex PCR, and TCRdb's table has in-frame clones only and misses some. Of 3,000 to 4,000 clones listed, approximately 45% are singletons. Time point meaning: mouse harvest day 14 after allogeneic transplant. The graft held 10^6 splenic CD5+ T cells and 10^7 T-cell-depleted bone marrow cells. Sequenced: gut tissue. These receptors were obtained from a female BALB/c mouse given C57BL/6 T cells with graft-versus-host disease after an allogeneic hematopoietic cell transplant.

In this sample, this clone turned up a few times. Mouse gene names and germline throughout. The CDR3 end is not reached by the read, which stops 1 residue before it; the germline J gene fills it in. This chain connects TRBV13-2 to TRBJ2-4, with TRBD1 matching 11 bases. The J segment lost 2 bases and the V segment lost 4 bases, leaving 3 bases of the junction unmatched. CDR3 size: 15 residues. CDR1 NNHNN and CDR2 SYGAGS come from the germline V gene (reference sequence). Incomplete CDR3 DNA: TGTGCCAGCGGTCGGGACAGGGGGTATCAAAACACCTTGTAC. Its translation: CASGRDRGYQNTLY. The full CDR3 protein reads CASGRDRGYQNTLYF.

Details on this clone: The germline and genes are mouse ones. Coverage ceases 1 residue before the CDR3 finishes, and the germline J gene fills in the end. The chain carries TRBV1 and TRBJ1-2, with D uncertain. V was cut by 1 base and J by 1 base, with 7 bases left in between. Germline CDR1 is NSQYPW and CDR2 is LRSPGD (reference sequence). The CDR3 is 14 residues long. The CDR3 region is CTCSAVERNSDYTF. The sequenced part of the CDR3 DNA is TGCACCTGCAGTGCAGTAGAGCGAAACTCCGACTACACC.

A word on this clone: Only one base separates this from a far larger clonotype, so it likely reflects a read error. Gene and germline names: mouse. The read falls 1 residue short of the CDR3 end, and the missing part is taken from the germline J gene. Other DNA sequences from this sample encode an identical CDR3 as well. The V gene is TRBV13-2, the J gene TRBJ2-7, with 14 positions matching TRBD2. This CDR3 spans 15 amino acids. CDR1 is NNHNN and CDR2 is SYGAGS in the germline V gene (reference sequence). Partial CDR3 DNA: TGCGCCAGCGGTGATGTGGGACTGGGGGGGCGCGAACAGTAC. This codes for CASGDVGLGGREQY. The complete CDR3 protein is CASGDVGLGGREQYF.

This clone appeared a few times. Gene names refer to mouse genes. The chain's CDR3 is CASSLETGVGNTLYF. The covered CDR3 bases are TGTGCCAGCAGTCTGGAGACAGGGGTTGGAAATACGCTCTAT. V gene TRBV26 combines with J gene TRBJ1-3, with 8 bases fitting TRBD1. The missing CDR3 end, 1 residue past where the read stops, is filled in from the germline J gene. CDR1 is KGHPV, CDR2 FQNQEV, per germline (reference sequence). Unmatched junction bases numbered 3, after V lost 2 bases and J lost 3 bases. The CDR3 runs to 15 residues.

In regard to this clone: Germline and genes here are mouse. The read ends 1 residue early relative to the CDR3; the germline J gene fills the gap. V is TRBV13-1 and J is TRBJ2-4; 9 positions match TRBD2. V trimming: 3 bases; J trimming: 3 bases; junction bases outside the gene matches: 5. From germline, CDR1 is NSHNY and CDR2 SYGAGN. CDR3 length: 15 amino acids. The CDR3 bases that were read are TGTGCCAGCAGTGGGACTGGGGTACTCCAAAACACCTTGTAC. It specifies CASSGTGVLQNTLY. The entire CDR3 protein is CASSGTGVLQNTLYF.

Regarding this clone: Any gene name here is a mouse gene name. The read halts 1 residue ahead of the CDR3 end, with the missing end drawn from the germline J gene. The V and J genes are TRBV17 and TRBJ2-5; 9 nucleotides agree with TRBD2. CDR1 and CDR2 (germline): MNHDT, YYDKIL. This CDR3 spans 16 amino acids. V lost 2 bases and J lost 1; bases outside the gene matches: 4. The CDR3 DNA, read in part, is TGTGCTAGCAGTAGACCTCCTGGGGGGGACCAAGACACCCAGTAC. Its protein is CASSRPPGGDQDTQY. The entire CDR3 is CASSRPPGGDQDTQYF.

This clone was seen only a few times. Mouse gene names and germline throughout. The DNA ends 1 residue before the CDR3 does, and the rest of the CDR3 is filled in from the germline J gene. This chain connects TRBV26 to TRBJ1-2; D is unresolved. The CDR3 totals 13 residues. Per the germline V gene, CDR1 is KGHPV and CDR2 is FQNQEV (reference sequence). V was pared by 4 bases and J by 0 bases, with 6 bases between. The DNA read from the CDR3 is TGTGCCAGCAGTCGACAAACAAACTCCGACTACACC. This codes for CASSRQTNSDYT. The whole CDR3 protein reads CASSRQTNSDYTF.

This clone was picked up a small number of times. Mouse gene names and germline throughout. The read comes to an end 1 residue before the CDR3 does, leaving the germline J gene to fill in the end. The chain links TRBV23 to TRBJ2-7; TRBD1, as called in the table, went unchecked against the DNA. The CDR3 consists of 12 residues. Germline V gene data show CDR1 as KGHTA and CDR2 as FQNQQP. The CDR3 here is CSSSHDRAEQYF. The DNA read from the CDR3 is TGCTCCAGCAGTCATGACAGGGCTGAACAGTAC.

In this sample, this clone turned up a few times. Mouse gene names and germline throughout. The sample carries other DNA sequences with the same CDR3. CDR3 bases read: TGTGCCAGCAGTCTGGACAACTATGAACAGTAC. It encodes CASSLDNYEQY. The entire CDR3 is CASSLDNYEQYF. This chain connects TRBV26 to TRBJ2-7, with D hard to call. The read ends 1 residue before the CDR3 terminus; that terminus is restored from the germline J gene. The CDR3 contains 12 residues. Trimming took 2 bases from V and 3 from J, leaving 5 bases between them. CDR1 and CDR2 from the germline V gene are KGHPV and FQNQEV (reference sequence).

Points on this clone: Genes here carry mouse names. The CDR3 end lies 1 residue beyond the end of the read and is filled in from the germline J gene. The V gene is TRBV29, the J gene TRBJ1-1, with D maybe TRBD1 (6 bases). The CDR3 sequence is 13 residues long. Germline V CDR1 and CDR2: MSHET, SYDVDS. V was shortened by 5 bases and J by 4 bases, with 11 bases between the two germline ends. CDR3 bases read: TGTGCTAGCAGTGCAGGGGAGGGCACAGAAGTCTTC. It yields the protein CASSAGEGTEVF. The whole CDR3 region reads CASSAGEGTEVFF.

By share, this clone ranks as medium-sized. Genes and germline are mouse. The read is 1 residue too short to cover the CDR3 end, so that end is filled in from the germline J gene. The chain carries TRBV26 and TRBJ1-3; D is ambiguous. Germline loops: CDR1 KGHPV, CDR2 FQNQEV (reference sequence). The CDR3 length is 13 residues. The V gene lost 2 bases and the J gene lost 2 bases, with 4 bases spanning the gap. CDR3 sequence: CASSLGAGNTLYF. The DNA read from the CDR3 is TGTGCCAGCAGTCTGGGGGCTGGAAATACGCTCTAT.

Points on this clone: The listed genes are named as in mouse. The CDR3 end is not reached by the read, which stops 1 residue before it; the germline J gene fills it in. The gene calls are TRBV15 and TRBJ2-4; D perhaps matches TRBD1 (5 bases). With 5 bases removed from V and 0 bases from J, the gap between germline ends came to 12 bases. Per germline, CDR1 SGHND and CDR2 FRSKSL. The CDR3 loop spans 15 amino acids. The CDR3 DNA, read in part, is TGTGCCAGCAGTCCCGGCAGGGTTAGTCAAAACACCTTGTAC. It encodes CASSPGRVSQNTLY. In full, the CDR3 reads CASSPGRVSQNTLYF. Full variable domain (rest looked up from reference TRBV15 and TRBJ2-4): DAGVTQTPRHEVAEKGQTIILKCEPVSGHNDLFWYRQTKIQGLELLSYFRSKSLMEDGGAFKDRFKAEMLNSSFSTLKIQPTEPKDSAVYLCASSPGRVSQNTLYFGAGTRLSVL.

This clone was counted between two and nine times. Genes and germline come from the mouse. The sequenced CDR3 bases are TGTGCCAGCAGTCTTTCAGGGACCGAAAGATTATTT. Encoded protein: CASSLSGTERLF. The full-length CDR3 reads as CASSLSGTERLFF. This chain joins TRBV26 and TRBJ1-4, with a possible D match to TRBD1 (5 bases). The CDR3 end falls 1 residue outside the read, so it is completed with the germline J gene. The germline V gene encodes CDR1 KGHPV and CDR2 FQNQEV (reference sequence). V was trimmed by 3 bases and J by 7 bases, leaving 9 bases between them. The CDR3 totals 13 residues.

This clone was seen only a few times. Genes and germline are mouse. The sequenced CDR3 bases are TGTGCCAGCAGGGGACAGGGGGCGGGAGAACAGTAC. This translates into CASRGQGAGEQY. The full CDR3 protein is CASRGQGAGEQYF. The chain couples TRBV13-1 to TRBJ2-7, with TRBD1 identical over 12 bases. The CDR3 extends 1 residue past the end of the read, so its final part is completed from the germline J gene. The CDR3 loop spans 13 amino acids. Trimming cost V 5 bases and J 7 bases; bases outside gene matches: 4. The germline V gene has CDR1 NSHNY and CDR2 SYGAGN.

By its share, this clone is medium-sized. Any gene name here is a mouse gene name. The read stops 1 residue short of the end of the CDR3; the missing end is completed from the germline J gene. The V and J genes are TRBV12-1 and TRBJ2-3; possibly TRBD1 or TRBD2 for D (5 bases each). The CDR3 contains 13 residues. Trimming stripped 4 bases from V and 5 bases from J, with 12 bases between. The germline V gene encodes CDR1 SGHSN and CDR2 HYEKVE. The part of the CDR3 DNA that was read is TGTGCCAGCTCCATCTCGGGGCGAGAAACGCTGTAT. This encodes CASSISGRETLY. The whole CDR3 reads CASSISGRETLYF.

About this clone itself: Any gene name here is a mouse gene name. The read stops 1 residue short of the end of the CDR3; the missing end is completed from the germline J gene. This chain links TRBV23 with TRBJ2-5; TRBD2 is taken as the D call from the table, unchecked against the DNA. This CDR3 has 16 residues. From germline, CDR1 is KGHTA and CDR2 FQNQQP. The sequenced CDR3 bases are TGCTCCAGCAGTCAATCCGGGACTGGGGGCCAAGACACCCAGTAC. Translation gives CSSSQSGTGGQDTQY. The CDR3 reads in full as CSSSQSGTGGQDTQYF.

The table lists this clone with a few counts. Genes and germline are mouse. The read gets to within 1 residue of the CDR3 end, and the germline J gene fills in the rest. The rearrangement links TRBV26 to TRBJ2-1, with D possibly matching TRBD1 (5 bases). Germline V gives CDR1 KGHPV, CDR2 FQNQEV (reference sequence). CDR3 size: 14 residues. Deletions cut 2 bases from V and 6 bases from J, with 11 bases between. The CDR3 sequence: CASSLPGNSAEQFF. CDR3 DNA, as far as it was read: TGTGCCAGCAGTCTGCCAGGGAACAGTGCTGAGCAGTTC.

Note on this clone: Here the gene names and germline are mouse. The read comes to an end 1 residue before the CDR3 does, leaving the germline J gene to fill in the end. The chain has TRBV26 and TRBJ1-1; TRBD1 aligns across 8 bases. The CDR3 has 14 amino acids. V lost 4 bases to trimming and J lost 2 bases; unmatched junction nucleotides: 3. The germline V gene has CDR1 KGHPV and CDR2 FQNQEV (reference sequence). Partial CDR3 DNA: TGTGCCAGCAGTCGGACAGGGAGCAACACAGAAGTCTTC. It specifies CASSRTGSNTEVF. The entire CDR3 is CASSRTGSNTEVFF.

Of note for this clone: Gene names refer to mouse genes. The CDR3 end falls 1 residue outside the read, so it is completed with the germline J gene. This chain joins TRBV26 and TRBJ1-1; D not certain. CDR3 length equals 12 residues. With 3 bases removed from V and 1 base from J, the gap between germline ends came to 3 bases. Germline V CDR1 and CDR2: KGHPV, FQNQEV (reference sequence). The sequenced CDR3 bases are TGTGCCAGCAGTCTCCAAAACACAGAAGTCTTC. Its translation is CASSLQNTEVF. The complete CDR3 reads CASSLQNTEVFF.

This clone was observed a few times. The gene names here belong to mouse. The read terminates 1 residue before the CDR3 end, so the remaining end is supplied by the germline J gene. The chain has TRBV13-1 and TRBJ2-5; D possibly matches TRBD1 or TRBD2 (5 bases each). The V gene lost 0 bases and the J gene lost 2 bases, with 7 bases spanning the gap. The CDR3 has 14 residues. Germline values: CDR1 NSHNY, CDR2 SYGAGN. The CDR3 DNA, read in part, is TGTGCCAGCAGTGATGGGGGGATCCAAGACACCCAGTAC. Translated: CASSDGGIQDTQY. From start to end, the CDR3 is CASSDGGIQDTQYF.

A word on this clone: The gene symbols are mouse symbols. The CDR3 end is not reached by the read, which stops 1 residue before it; the germline J gene fills it in. The chain carries TRBV26 and TRBJ1-3; D is unresolved. This CDR3 spans 15 amino acids. V lost 2 bases, J lost 0 bases, and 8 bases lay in between. CDR1 and CDR2 from the germline V gene are KGHPV and FQNQEV (reference sequence). The CDR3 sequence: CASSLGKNSGNTLYF. Incomplete CDR3 DNA: TGTGCCAGCAGTCTGGGTAAAAATTCTGGAAATACGCTCTAT.

Regarding this clone: Gene names are mouse gene names. CDR3 region: CASSLGTGGYEQYF. CDR3 DNA (partial): TGTGCAAGCAGCTTAGGGACTGGGGGCTATGAACAGTAC. This chain uses TRBV16 with TRBJ2-7; 10 bases are a match to TRBD2. The read is 1 residue too short to cover the CDR3 end, so that end is filled in from the germline J gene. Trimming at V came to 1 base and at J to 3 bases, leaving 0 bases not matched to a gene. Germline V gene lookup returns CDR1 SGHSA and CDR2 FRNQAP. This CDR3 contains 14 residues. The full variable domain, rest sourced from reference TRBV16 and TRBJ2-7, is NAGVIQTPRHKVTGKGQEATLWCEPISGHSAVFWYRQTIVQGLEFLTYFRNQAPIDDSGMPKERFSAQMPNQSHSTLKIQSTQPQDSAVYLCASSLGTGGYEQYFGPGTRLTVL.

This clone was detected only a few times. The germline and genes are mouse ones. The CDR3 is cut off 1 residue early in the read; its end comes from the germline J gene. The same CDR3 arises from other DNA sequences in this sample as well. This chain connects TRBV26 to TRBJ1-3; D is ambiguous. Looked up from germline, CDR1 is KGHPV and CDR2 is FQNQEV (reference sequence). Trimming left V 0 bases short and J 3 bases short, with 6 bases between. This CDR3 region has 14 residues. The DNA read from the CDR3 is TGTGCCAGCAGTCTGTCAGGGAATGGAAATACGCTCTAT. Encoded protein: CASSLSGNGNTLY. The complete CDR3 protein is CASSLSGNGNTLYF.

As concerns this clone: Mouse names are used for the genes. CDR3 residues: CASTPGTGGGQNTLYF. The CDR3 DNA, read in part, is TGTGCCAGCACCCCCGGGACTGGGGGAGGTCAAAACACCTTGTAC. The chain is built from TRBV13-1 and TRBJ2-4; 11 bases align to TRBD2. The read falls 1 residue short of the CDR3 end, and the missing part is taken from the germline J gene. Looked up from germline, CDR1 is NSHNY and CDR2 is SYGAGN. J gave up 1 base and V 6 bases, and 7 bases lay outside the gene matches. This CDR3 is built from 16 residues.

With regard to this clone: Gene names follow the mouse nomenclature. The read stops 1 residue short of the end of the CDR3; the missing end is completed from the germline J gene. This sequence joins TRBV23 and TRBJ2-5. The CDR3 length is 11 residues. Germline loops: CDR1 KGHTA, CDR2 FQNQQP. The CDR3 bases that were read are TGCTCCAGCAGTCAGGGAGACACCCAGTAC. This sequence encodes CSSSQGDTQY. The entire CDR3 is CSSSQGDTQYF.

This clone was recorded a few times. Each gene name is a mouse one. The read halts 1 residue ahead of the CDR3 end, with the missing end drawn from the germline J gene. The V gene is TRBV15, the J gene TRBJ2-7; 8 nucleotides match TRBD2. The J segment lost 0 bases and the V segment lost 6 bases, leaving 4 bases of the junction unmatched. CDR3 length: 14 amino acids. CDR1 and CDR2 from the germline V gene are SGHND and FRSKSL. The CDR3 protein is CASSRLGSSYEQYF. CDR3 DNA (partial): TGTGCCAGCAGCAGACTGGGGAGCTCCTATGAACAGTAC. The full variable domain, its missing parts supplied by reference TRBV15 and TRBJ2-7, is DAGVTQTPRHEVAEKGQTIILKCEPVSGHNDLFWYRQTKIQGLELLSYFRSKSLMEDGGAFKDRFKAEMLNSSFSTLKIQPTEPKDSAVYLCASSRLGSSYEQYFGPGTRLTVL.

The table lists this clone with a few counts. Genes and germline come from the mouse. Read sequence stops 1 residue before the CDR3 end, and the germline J gene provides the missing end. The rearrangement joins TRBV31 to TRBJ1-5; possible D gene TRBD1, 5 bases. Germline V CDR1 and CDR2: GKSSPN, SITVG. Trimming pared 3 bases from V and 0 bases from J, leaving 6 bases between. The CDR3 contains 13 residues. This chain's CDR3 is CAWRDNNNQAPLF. The CDR3 DNA, read in part, is TGTGCCTGGAGGGACAATAACAACCAGGCTCCGCTT.